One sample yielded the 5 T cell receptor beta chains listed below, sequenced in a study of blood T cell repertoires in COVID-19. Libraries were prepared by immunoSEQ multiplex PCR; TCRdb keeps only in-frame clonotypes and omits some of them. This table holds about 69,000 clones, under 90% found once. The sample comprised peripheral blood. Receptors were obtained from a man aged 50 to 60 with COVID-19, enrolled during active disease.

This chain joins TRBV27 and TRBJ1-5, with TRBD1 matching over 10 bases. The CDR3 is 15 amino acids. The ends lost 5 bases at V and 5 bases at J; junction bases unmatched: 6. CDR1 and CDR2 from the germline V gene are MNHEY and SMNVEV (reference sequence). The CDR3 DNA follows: TGTGCCAGCAGTCCAGGGACAGGGGCGCATCAGCCCCAGCATTTT. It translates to CASSPGTGAHQPQHF.

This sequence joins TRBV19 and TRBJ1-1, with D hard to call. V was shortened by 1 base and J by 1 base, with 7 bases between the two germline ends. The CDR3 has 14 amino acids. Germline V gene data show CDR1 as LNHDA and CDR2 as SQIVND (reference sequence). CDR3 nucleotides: TGTGCCAGTAGTATAGTCCCGGGGAACACTGAAGCTTTCTTT. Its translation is CASSIVPGNTEAFF.

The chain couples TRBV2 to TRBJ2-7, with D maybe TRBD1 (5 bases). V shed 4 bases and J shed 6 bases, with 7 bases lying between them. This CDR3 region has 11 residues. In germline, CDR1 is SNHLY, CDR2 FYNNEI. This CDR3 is CASSVQGEQYF. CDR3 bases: TGTGCCAGCAGTGTGCAGGGCGAGCAGTACTTC.

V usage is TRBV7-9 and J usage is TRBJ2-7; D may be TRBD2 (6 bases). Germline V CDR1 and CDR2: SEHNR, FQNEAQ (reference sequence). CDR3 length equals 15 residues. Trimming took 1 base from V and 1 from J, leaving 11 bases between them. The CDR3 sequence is CASSLGGDLSYEQYF. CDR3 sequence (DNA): TGTGCCAGCAGCTTAGGCGGGGACCTATCCTACGAGCAGTACTTC.

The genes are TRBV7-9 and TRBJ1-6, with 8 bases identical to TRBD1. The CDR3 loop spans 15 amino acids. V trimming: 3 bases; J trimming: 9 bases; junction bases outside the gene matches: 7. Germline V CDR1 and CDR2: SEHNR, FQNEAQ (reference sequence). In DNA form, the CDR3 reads TGTGCCAGCAGCTTCTACGACAGGGGAAGTTCACCCCTCCACTTT. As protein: CASSFYDRGSSPLHF.